The subject of this entry is one TCR beta chain. What it binds is unknown. Sequencing templates came from extracted RNA that was reverse transcribed into cDNA. The repertoire was sequenced with immunoSEQ multiplex PCR; TCRdb's copy has only in-frame clones and lacks some. The sample includes 90,000 to 100,000 clones, more than 55% seen only once; the top ten take around 15%. The data stem from a study of CD8+ T cells in alopecia areata. About the research overall: Treatment of the treated patients consisted of oral tofacitinib, 5 to 10 mg twice daily. General study points: In scalp samples, resident alphabeta T cells of normal skin are also sequenced. Scalp clonality decreased significantly with tofacitinib, and so did expanded CD8+ clones among the top 100.

Sample treatment: oral pan-JAK inhibitor, 5-10 mg twice daily. From alopecia areata patients, lesional scalp punch biopsies and peripheral blood were collected. The CDR3 is made up of 11 amino acids. Germline CDR1 and CDR2: SQVTM and ANQGSEA. With 4 bases removed from V and 5 bases from J, the gap between germline ends came to 9 bases. The sequencing used CD8+ T cells sorted from blood, collected at week 4, from a patient treated with tofacitinib. The receptor was derived from a human donor with alopecia areata. This sequence joins TRBV29-1 and TRBJ2-7; D ambiguous. This CDR3 reads CSVVLADEQYF. Written as DNA, the CDR3 is TGCAGCGTTGTTTTAGCCGACGAGCAGTACTTC.